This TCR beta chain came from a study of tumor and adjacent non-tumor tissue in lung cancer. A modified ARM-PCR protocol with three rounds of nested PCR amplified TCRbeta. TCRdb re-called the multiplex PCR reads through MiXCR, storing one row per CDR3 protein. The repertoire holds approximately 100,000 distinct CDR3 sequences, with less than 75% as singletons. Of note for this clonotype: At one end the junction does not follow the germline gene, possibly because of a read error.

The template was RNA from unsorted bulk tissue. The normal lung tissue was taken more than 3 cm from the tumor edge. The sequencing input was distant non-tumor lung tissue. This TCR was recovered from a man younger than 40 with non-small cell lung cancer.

The CDR3 loop reads CANSQDFAEQYF. As DNA, the CDR3 is TGCGCCAACAGCCAAGATTTTGCCGAACAGTACTTT. The chain has TRBV4-1 and TRBJ2-7; the D is unclear. The CDR3 extends over 12 amino acids. Germline V gene sequence: CDR1 MGHRA, CDR2 YSYEKL.